Included here is one T cell receptor (beta chain) sequence, with context. This record belongs to a study of blood T cell repertoires in COVID-19. The CDR3 contains 12 residues. Germline-derived CDR1 and CDR2 are SGHNT and YENEEA. V was trimmed by 6 bases and J by 4 bases, leaving 7 bases between them. Clones were read by immunoSEQ multiplex PCR, and TCRdb kept only the in-frame ones, dropping some. Of roughly 130,000 clones in the sample, 90% were seen once. V gene TRBV11-3 combines with J gene TRBJ1-3; D gene uncertain. The TCR sequence derives from a man over 45 with active COVID-19. The sequenced material came from peripheral blood. CDR3 DNA: TGTGCCAGCAGAAACAACGGAAACACCATATATTTT. Translating it yields CASRNNGNTIYF.